A single count supports the clone carrying this T cell receptor beta chain. This record comes from a study of blood T cell repertoires in COVID-19. The J segment lost 2 bases and the V segment lost 3 bases, leaving 7 bases of the junction unmatched. The length of the CDR3 is 16 residues. The germline V gene encodes CDR1 MDHEN and CDR2 SYDVKM. The assay was immunoSEQ multiplex PCR, and TCRdb's table has in-frame clones only and misses some. The data show about 370,000 clones, approximately 90% seen once. The specimen sequenced was PBMCs or T cells enriched from blood (not recorded which). The receptor's source is a man between 18 and 29 years old who had recovered from COVID-19. The chain employs TRBV28 and TRBJ2-1; 7 bases align to TRBD2. The DNA for the CDR3 is TGTGCCAGCAGTTTTGGGGCTAGCGGAACCTACAATGAGCAGTTCTTC. Translating gives CASSFGASGTYNEQFF. Full variable domain (missing parts from reference TRBV28 and TRBJ2-1): DVKVTQSSRYLVKRTGEKVFLECVQDMDHENMFWYRQDPGLGLRLIYFSYDVKMKEKGDIPEGYSVSREKKERFSLILESASTNQTSMYLCASSFGASGTYNEQFFGPGTRLTVL.